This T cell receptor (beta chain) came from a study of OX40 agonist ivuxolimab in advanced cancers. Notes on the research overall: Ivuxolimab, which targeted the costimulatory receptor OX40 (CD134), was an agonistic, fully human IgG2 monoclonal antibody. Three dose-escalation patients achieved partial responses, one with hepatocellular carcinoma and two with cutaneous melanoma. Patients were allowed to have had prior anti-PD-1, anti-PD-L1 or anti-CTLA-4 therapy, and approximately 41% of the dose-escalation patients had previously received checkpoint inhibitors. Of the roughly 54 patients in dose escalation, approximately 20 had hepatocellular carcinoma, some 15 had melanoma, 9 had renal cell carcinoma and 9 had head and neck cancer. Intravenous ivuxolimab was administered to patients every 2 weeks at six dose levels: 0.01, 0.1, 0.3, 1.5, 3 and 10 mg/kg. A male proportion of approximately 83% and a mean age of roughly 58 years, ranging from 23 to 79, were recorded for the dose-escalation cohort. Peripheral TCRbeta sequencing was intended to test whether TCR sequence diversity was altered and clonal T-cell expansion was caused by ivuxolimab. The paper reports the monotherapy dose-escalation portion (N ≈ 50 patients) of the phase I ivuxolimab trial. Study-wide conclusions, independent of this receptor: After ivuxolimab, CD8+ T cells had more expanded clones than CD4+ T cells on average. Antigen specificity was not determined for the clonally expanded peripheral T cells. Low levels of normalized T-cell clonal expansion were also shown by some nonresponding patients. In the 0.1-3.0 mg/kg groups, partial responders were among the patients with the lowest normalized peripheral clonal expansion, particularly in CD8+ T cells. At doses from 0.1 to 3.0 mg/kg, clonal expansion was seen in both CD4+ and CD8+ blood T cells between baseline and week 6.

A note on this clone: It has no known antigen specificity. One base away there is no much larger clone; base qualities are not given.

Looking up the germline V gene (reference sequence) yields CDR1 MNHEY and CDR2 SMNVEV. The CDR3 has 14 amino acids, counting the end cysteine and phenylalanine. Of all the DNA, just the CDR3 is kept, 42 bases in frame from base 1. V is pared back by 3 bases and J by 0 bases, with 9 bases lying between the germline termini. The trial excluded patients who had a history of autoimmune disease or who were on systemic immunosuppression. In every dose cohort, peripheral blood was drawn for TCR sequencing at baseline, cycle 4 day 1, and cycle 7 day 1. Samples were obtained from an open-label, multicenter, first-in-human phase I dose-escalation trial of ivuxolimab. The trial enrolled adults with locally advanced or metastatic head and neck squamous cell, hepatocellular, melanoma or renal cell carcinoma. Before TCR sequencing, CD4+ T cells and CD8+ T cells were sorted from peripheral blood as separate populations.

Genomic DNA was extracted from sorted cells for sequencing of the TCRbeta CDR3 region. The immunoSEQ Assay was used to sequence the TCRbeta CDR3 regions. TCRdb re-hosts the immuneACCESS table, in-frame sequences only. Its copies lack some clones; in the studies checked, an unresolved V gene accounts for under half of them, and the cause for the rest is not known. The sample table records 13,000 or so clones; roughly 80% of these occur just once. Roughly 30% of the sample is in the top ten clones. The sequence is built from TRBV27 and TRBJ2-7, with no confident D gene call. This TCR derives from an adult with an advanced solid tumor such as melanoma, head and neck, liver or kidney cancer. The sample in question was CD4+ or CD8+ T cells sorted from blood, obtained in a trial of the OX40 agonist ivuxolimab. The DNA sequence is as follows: TGTGCCAGCAGTTTTAGGACGGACTCCTACGAGCAGTACTTC. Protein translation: CASSFRTDSYEQYF.